This entry lists 4 T cell receptor beta chains sequenced from one sample in a study of technical replicates of blood from a few donors. Using immunoSEQ multiplex PCR, the repertoire was profiled, and TCRdb retains in-frame clones only, with some absent. The top ten hold 4.2% of the sample, which has just over 55,000 clones, around 95% seen once. Material for sequencing was PBMCs. The origin of the receptors is a human donor in good health. Some clones in this sample may be carry-over from other donors' samples.

V gene TRBV2 combines with J gene TRBJ1-3; 7 bases are shared with TRBD1. This CDR3 region has 15 residues. Per the germline V gene, CDR1 is SNHLY and CDR2 is FYNNEI. The junction had 9 bases not matched to a gene; V was cut back by 6 bases and J by 4 bases. The CDR3 coding sequence is TGTGCCAGCAGCCTACAGGGGACGTCGGGAAACACCATATATTTT. Its translation is CASSLQGTSGNTIYF.

This clone appeared a few times. This chain connects TRBV7-9 to TRBJ2-5; D possibly corresponds to TRBD2 (6 bases). This CDR3 has 14 residues. The V gene's germline CDR1 is SEHNR and CDR2 FQNEAQ (reference sequence). Trimming removed 8 bases from V and 4 bases from J, with 17 bases in between. The CDR3: CASAISGFRETQYF. The CDR3 DNA reads TGTGCCAGCGCCATTAGCGGCTTCCGAGAGACCCAGTACTTC. Full variable domain (rest looked up from reference TRBV7-9 and TRBJ2-5): DTGVSQNPRHKITKRGQNVTFRCDPISEHNRLYWYRQTLGQGPEFLTYFQNEAQLEKSRLLSDRFSAERPKGSFSTLEIQRTEQGDSAMYLCASAISGFRETQYFGPGTRLLVL.

This chain joins TRBV2 and TRBJ2-2; 12 positions match TRBD2. The germline gives CDR1 SNHLY, CDR2 FYNNEI. The CDR3 is 18 amino acids. Losses at the gene ends were 6 bases for V and 7 bases for J; bases not matched to a gene: 15. CDR3 sequence: CASSERTSGKIKGGELFF. In nucleotides, the CDR3 is TGTGCCAGCAGCGAAAGGACTAGCGGGAAAATTAAGGGCGGGGAGCTGTTTTTT. Based on the CDR3 plus reference TRBV2 and TRBJ2-2, the full variable domain is EPEVTQTPSHQVTQMGQEVILRCVPISNHLYFYWYRQILGQKVEFLVSFYNNEISEKSEIFDDQFSVERPDGSNFTLKIRSTKLEDSAMYFCASSERTSGKIKGGELFFGEGSRLTVL.

The J gene is TRBJ1-6, the V gene TRBV27; possibly TRBD1 for D (5 bases). This CDR3 comprises 14 residues. V lost 3 bases, J lost 9 bases, and 12 bases lay in between. CDR1 MNHEY and CDR2 SMNVEV come from the germline V gene (reference sequence). CDR3 bases: TGTGCCAGCAGTTTGCAGGGTCCAGGTTCACCCCTCCACTTT. Residues: CASSLQGPGSPLHF.